The rows below give T cell receptor beta chains drawn from one sample of a study of blood T cell repertoires in COVID-19. The protocol was immunoSEQ multiplex PCR, while the TCRdb copy is restricted to in-frame clones and leaves out a portion. The sample lists more than 200,000 clones; around 90% were seen once. The specimen sequenced was PBMCs or T cells enriched from blood (not recorded which). The origin of the receptors is a woman aged 30 to 39 with acute COVID-19. Each CDR3 is given with its conserved first and last residue. A D gene is named only where the DNA matches it firmly. The size field is filled for only some rows; it gives once, few, many or a size class.

abundance: NA; v_gene: TRBV7-2; j_gene: TRBJ1-2; d_gene: NA; CDR3nt: TGTGCCAGCAGCCAAAGACAAACACGGGGGGGCTCTGGCTACACCTTC; CDR3aa: CASSQRQTRGGSGYTF
abundance: NA; v_gene: TRBV29-1; j_gene: TRBJ2-5; d_gene: NA; CDR3nt: TGCAGCGTTAAAAGGGGACTGGGGCAAGAGACCCAGTACTTC; CDR3aa: CSVKRGLGQETQYF
abundance: NA; v_gene: TRBV12-3/TRBV12-4; j_gene: TRBJ1-1; d_gene: NA; CDR3nt: TGTGCCAGCAACATACAGGGAACTGAAGCTTTCTTT; CDR3aa: CASNIQGTEAFF
abundance: NA; v_gene: TRBV20-1; j_gene: TRBJ1-4; d_gene: TRBD1; CDR3nt: TGCAGTGCTAGTACAGGGGGAACTAATGAAAAACTGTTTTTT; CDR3aa: CSASTGGTNEKLFF
abundance: NA; v_gene: TRBV18; j_gene: TRBJ2-2; d_gene: TRBD2; CDR3nt: TGTGCCAGCTCACCGCGCCTAGCGGCCGCGCCAGCCACCGGGGAGCTGTTTTTT; CDR3aa: CASSPRLAAAPATGELFF
abundance: NA; v_gene: TRBV10-1; j_gene: TRBJ2-1; d_gene: TRBD2; CDR3nt: TGCGCCAGCAGTGCGACTAGCGGGCGCCTCTCCTACAATGAGCAGTTCTTC; CDR3aa: CASSATSGRLSYNEQFF
abundance: once; v_gene: TRBV5-1; j_gene: TRBJ1-5; d_gene: TRBD1; CDR3nt: TGCGCCAGCAGCCCGGGGACAGATTCTCAGCCCCAGCATTTT; CDR3aa: CASSPGTDSQPQHF
abundance: NA; v_gene: TRBV27; j_gene: TRBJ2-2; d_gene: NA; CDR3nt: TGTGCCAGCAGTTTCCCGTACACCGGGGAGCTGTTTTTT; CDR3aa: CASSFPYTGELFF
abundance: NA; v_gene: TRBV7-3; j_gene: TRBJ2-5; d_gene: TRBD1; CDR3nt: TGTGCCAGCAGCTTATCGGGACAGGGGTGGGGAGAGACCCAGTACTTC; CDR3aa: CASSLSGQGWGETQYF
abundance: NA; v_gene: TRBV3-1/TRBV3-2; j_gene: TRBJ1-1; d_gene: NA; CDR3nt: TGTGCCAGCAGCCAAGTTCGGGGAGGGAACACTGAAGCTTTCTTT; CDR3aa: CASSQVRGGNTEAFF
abundance: once; v_gene: TRBV12-1; j_gene: TRBJ1-3; d_gene: NA; CDR3nt: TGTGCCAGCAGCGCATCGGACAGGGGAGGAAACACCATATATTTT; CDR3aa: CASSASDRGGNTIYF
abundance: NA; v_gene: TRBV19; j_gene: TRBJ2-2; d_gene: NA; CDR3nt: TGTGCCAGTAGTATAGCAGGGTTGACCGGGGAGCTGTTTTTT; CDR3aa: CASSIAGLTGELFF
abundance: NA; v_gene: TRBV6-5; j_gene: TRBJ1-6; d_gene: TRBD1; CDR3nt: TGTGCCAGCACCACGGGACAGGGTAATTCACCCCTCCACTTT; CDR3aa: CASTTGQGNSPLHF
abundance: few; v_gene: TRBV20-1; j_gene: TRBJ1-1; d_gene: NA; CDR3nt: TGCAGTGCTGGGCGGGACACTGAAGCTTTCTTT; CDR3aa: CSAGRDTEAFF
abundance: NA; v_gene: TRBV4-1; j_gene: TRBJ1-5; d_gene: NA; CDR3nt: TGCGCCAGCAGTCCCGACGACAATAGCAATCAGCCCCAGCATTTT; CDR3aa: CASSPDDNSNQPQHF
abundance: once; v_gene: TRBV19; j_gene: TRBJ2-1; d_gene: TRBD2; CDR3nt: TGTGCCAGTACTCCAACCCATAGCGGGGGATCCTACAATGAGCAGTTCTTC; CDR3aa: CASTPTHSGGSYNEQFF
abundance: NA; v_gene: TRBV5-1; j_gene: TRBJ2-3; d_gene: NA; CDR3nt: TGCGCCAGCAGCTTTGGGGCTAGCACAGATACGCAGTATTTT; CDR3aa: CASSFGASTDTQYF
abundance: NA; v_gene: TRBV28; j_gene: TRBJ1-3; d_gene: NA; CDR3nt: TGTGCCAGCAGTTTCCAGGGTTCAGGAAACACCATATATTTT; CDR3aa: CASSFQGSGNTIYF
abundance: NA; v_gene: TRBV28; j_gene: TRBJ2-1; d_gene: TRBD2; CDR3nt: TGTGCCAGCAGTTTTCTAGCGGGGAAAAATGAGCAGTTCTTC; CDR3aa: CASSFLAGKNEQFF
abundance: NA; v_gene: TRBV27; j_gene: TRBJ1-6; d_gene: NA; CDR3nt: TGTGCCAGCAGTTTTCCAGATTCACCCCTCCACTTT; CDR3aa: CASSFPDSPLHF
abundance: NA; v_gene: TRBV25-1; j_gene: TRBJ2-7; d_gene: TRBD2; CDR3nt: TGTGCCAGCAGTGGTTCGGGGGGGTCTGGCGACGAGCAGTACTTC; CDR3aa: CASSGSGGSGDEQYF
abundance: NA; v_gene: TRBV15; j_gene: TRBJ2-5; d_gene: TRBD2; CDR3nt: TGTGCCACCAGCAGAGGGGCTAGCGGGAGCGGGGGGGAGACCCAGTACTTC; CDR3aa: CATSRGASGSGGETQYF
abundance: once; v_gene: TRBV28; j_gene: TRBJ2-3; d_gene: NA; CDR3nt: TGTGCCAGCAGTAATAGCGGCATTTACACAGATACGCAGTATTTT; CDR3aa: CASSNSGIYTDTQYF
abundance: NA; v_gene: TRBV6-5; j_gene: TRBJ1-2; d_gene: TRBD1; CDR3nt: TGTGCCAGCAGTCCCGGACAGGACCTCTACTATGGCTACACCTTC; CDR3aa: CASSPGQDLYYGYTF
abundance: NA; v_gene: TRBV19; j_gene: TRBJ1-6; d_gene: NA; CDR3nt: TGTGCCAGTAGACTCGACAGGACCTATAATTCACCCCTCCACTTT; CDR3aa: CASRLDRTYNSPLHF
abundance: NA; v_gene: TRBV14; j_gene: TRBJ1-1; d_gene: NA; CDR3nt: TGTGCCAGCAGCCGCGATCTCGTAACTGAAGCTTTCTTT; CDR3aa: CASSRDLVTEAFF
abundance: NA; v_gene: TRBV7-2; j_gene: TRBJ1-1; d_gene: NA; CDR3nt: TGTGCCAGCAGCTTAGGTCGTCCGGGGACTGAAGCTTTCTTT; CDR3aa: CASSLGRPGTEAFF
abundance: NA; v_gene: TRBV9; j_gene: TRBJ2-5; d_gene: TRBD2; CDR3nt: TGTGCCAGCAGCGTAGCCCTTCTAGCGGAAGAGACCCAGTACTTC; CDR3aa: CASSVALLAEETQYF
abundance: NA; v_gene: TRBV5-6; j_gene: TRBJ2-5; d_gene: TRBD1; CDR3nt: TGTGCCAGCAGCTGGACATTGACAGGGACGGGGACCCAGTACTTC; CDR3aa: CASSWTLTGTGTQYF
abundance: NA; v_gene: TRBV2; j_gene: TRBJ2-1; d_gene: NA; CDR3nt: TGTGCCAGCAGTTCAGGGGCCTTCCCCCACAATGAGCAGTTCTTC; CDR3aa: CASSSGAFPHNEQFF
abundance: NA; v_gene: TRBV29-1; j_gene: TRBJ2-1; d_gene: NA; CDR3nt: TGCAGCGTTGATGTCCCGACAGTGGGCAATGAGCAGTTCTTC; CDR3aa: CSVDVPTVGNEQFF
abundance: NA; v_gene: TRBV27; j_gene: TRBJ1-1; d_gene: NA; CDR3nt: TGTGCCAGCAGTTTACAGGGGAGCATAGCTGAAGCTTTCTTT; CDR3aa: CASSLQGSIAEAFF
abundance: NA; v_gene: TRBV27; j_gene: TRBJ2-1; d_gene: TRBD2; CDR3nt: TGTGCCAGCAGTTTATACGGGACTAGCGGATACAATGAGCAGTTCTTC; CDR3aa: CASSLYGTSGYNEQFF
abundance: NA; v_gene: TRBV11-3; j_gene: TRBJ2-1; d_gene: NA; CDR3nt: TGTGCCAGCAGCTTAGTAAGCAGGGAACCCTACAATGAGCAGTTCTTC; CDR3aa: CASSLVSREPYNEQFF